This is a list of T cell receptor beta chains from one sample in a study of cytomegalovirus exposure and HLA in healthy donors. Method: immunoSEQ multiplex PCR; TCRdb's copy keeps in-frame clones and lacks some. The sample records 200,000 to 250,000 clones, around nine tenths being singletons. What was sequenced was PBMCs. These receptors originate from a woman younger than 35 in good health and CMV-seropositive. CDR3s include the opening cysteine and the closing phenylalanine or tryptophan. A D gene is named only where the DNA matches it firmly. Clone size is given for some rows only: seen once, a few or many times, or a class if the clone is expanded.

abundance	v_gene	d_gene	j_gene	CDR3aa
-	TRBV6-5	-	TRBJ1-1	CASSYRGETEAFF
-	TRBV4-1	-	TRBJ1-5	CASSQGAARGRQPQHF
-	TRBV30	TRBD1	TRBJ2-1	CAWSKQGAEQFF
-	TRBV7-9	-	TRBJ1-2	CASSSSSFYGYTF
-	TRBV5-4	TRBD1	TRBJ1-3	CASSTGDPYSGNTIYF
-	TRBV28	-	TRBJ1-1	CASRGGQMNTEAFF
-	TRBV2	TRBD1	TRBJ1-1	CASSGPGGTEAFF
once	TRBV2	TRBD2	TRBJ2-7	CASSEGGGEQYF
-	TRBV28	-	TRBJ1-5	CASSYRGGAQPQHF
-	TRBV19	-	TRBJ2-1	CASSIRGNGEQFF
-	TRBV27	TRBD2	TRBJ2-3	CASSFPSGRAPDTQYF
-	TRBV27	-	TRBJ2-5	CASSAPGAGETQYF
-	TRBV30	-	TRBJ2-7	CAWSVPGAEGYEQYF
once	TRBV2	-	TRBJ1-4	CASSEFTPRDEKLFF
-	TRBV27	TRBD1	TRBJ1-2	CASSPLGTGGLMGPNYGYTF
-	TRBV11-2	-	TRBJ2-7	CASSLETGTYEQYF
once	TRBV30	-	TRBJ1-2	CAWTAGFQYGYTF
-	TRBV4-1	TRBD2	TRBJ2-5	CASSQDGLAFPQYF
-	TRBV27	-	TRBJ2-1	CASTSQGGPYYNEQFF
-	TRBV25-1	TRBD1	TRBJ2-7	CASSAYRGLGLEQYF
-	TRBV5-8	-	TRBJ1-5	CASSPGTILGNQPQHF
-	TRBV9	TRBD1	TRBJ2-7	CASSGQGDSYEQYF
-	TRBV10-3	TRBD2	TRBJ2-7	CAIRSPTSGKTYEQYF
-	TRBV5-1	-	TRBJ2-3	CASSLSQAGDTQYF